One sample yielded the 9 T cell receptor beta chains listed below, sequenced in a study of post-analysis software for immune sequencing data. Study conclusions and caveats: Five TRBV segments, including TRBV5-6, TRBV5-1 and TRBV20-1, were more frequent in patients than controls.

These receptors' targets are unknown. cDNA libraries of TCR beta carried unique molecular identifiers. TCRdb analysed the PCR reads with MiXCR anew, one entry per CDR3 protein. The sample has approximately 660,000 distinct CDR3 sequences, about 60% seen once. Material for sequencing was blood. The receptors shown here come from a girl aged 2-10 years with multiple sclerosis.

In this sample, this clonotype turned up a few times. This chain joins TRBV15 and TRBJ1-2; D remains unclear. This CDR3 comprises 13 residues. CDR1 is LNHNV and CDR2 is YYDKDF in the germline V gene (reference sequence). Trimming removed 0 bases from V and 0 bases from J, with 2 bases in between. The DNA of the CDR3 is TGTGCCACCAGCAGAGAGGCTAACTATGGCTACACCTTC. It codes for CATSREANYGYTF.

As to this clonotype: Germline and junction disagree at one end, which may indicate a read error. The chain carries TRBV12-3 or TRBV12-4 and TRBJ1-1, with 10 bases fitting TRBD1. The CDR3 sequence is 17 residues long. The CDR3 bases are TGTGCCAGCAGTTGGCCCTGGGACAGGGGATCGAACGCTGAAGCTTTCTTT. Protein sequence: CASSWPWDRGSNAEAFF.

Turning to this clonotype: One junction end does not reproduce the germline sequence, and a read error may be involved. The CDR3 bases are TGCGCCAGTAGCTTGGATCTAGCGGGAGACAATTGGCAGTTCTTC. It specifies CASSLDLAGDNWQFF. The J gene is TRBJ2-1, the V gene TRBV5-1, with 10 positions matching TRBD2. CDR3 length: 15 residues. Per the germline V gene, CDR1 is SGHRS and CDR2 is YFSETQ.

The chain recombines TRBV7-9 with TRBJ2-3; 10 bases are a match to TRBD2. V gave up 8 bases and J gave up 2 bases; unmatched junction bases: 4. This CDR3 region has 14 residues. Germline assignment: CDR1 SEHNR and CDR2 FQNEAQ (reference sequence). The CDR3: CASLTSGVTDTQYF. The CDR3 DNA reads TGTGCCAGCCTTACTAGCGGGGTCACAGATACGCAGTATTTT. Variable domain in full (rest from reference TRBV7-9 and TRBJ2-3): DTGVSQNPRHKITKRGQNVTFRCDPISEHNRLYWYRQTLGQGPEFLTYFQNEAQLEKSRLLSDRFSAERPKGSFSTLEIQRTEQGDSAMYLCASLTSGVTDTQYFGPGTRLTVL.

The V gene is TRBV6-1, the J gene TRBJ2-5; 11 bases agree with TRBD1. The DNA end is more similar to TRBJ2-7, so the J call may be wrong. This CDR3 is built from 14 residues. Germline V lookup: CDR1 MNHNS, CDR2 SASEGT. This CDR3 reads CASSARDRGNEQYF. DNA of the CDR3: TGTGCCAGCAGTGCGCGGGACAGGGGGAACGAGCAGTACTTC.

This clonotype has just one count. V is TRBV7-2 and J is TRBJ2-1; unclear D gene. This CDR3 comprises 13 residues. Germline V gene data show CDR1 as SGHTA and CDR2 as FQGNSA. The germline V and J ends were trimmed by 3 bases and 8 bases, with 11 bases remaining between them. The CDR3 sequence: CASSLGFGHEQFF. CDR3 DNA: TGTGCCAGCAGCTTGGGCTTTGGCCATGAGCAGTTCTTC.

In DNA, the CDR3 is TGTGCCAACTTCACCGTTCGGCACGAGCAGTACTTC. The encoded protein is CANFTVRHEQYF. The J gene is TRBJ2-7, the V gene TRBV2; D remains unclear. From germline, CDR1 is SNHLY and CDR2 FYNNEI. This CDR3 region has 12 residues. The V and J ends lost 10 bases and 5 bases respectively, with 15 bases between them. Complete variable domain (other parts from reference TRBV2 and TRBJ2-7): EPEVTQTPSHQVTQMGQEVILRCVPISNHLYFYWYRQILGQKVEFLVSFYNNEISEKSEIFDDQFSVERPDGSNFTLKIRSTKLEDSAMYFCANFTVRHEQYFGPGTRLTVT.

This clonotype was observed a few times. The rearrangement uses TRBV9 and TRBJ2-3; 9 bases are shared with TRBD2. This CDR3 is 16 amino acids long. Trimming took 0 bases from V and 4 from J; bases not matched to a gene: 6. Germline CDR1 and CDR2: SGDLS and YYNGEE. For the CDR3, the DNA is TGTGCCAGCAGCGTAGGACTAGCGGACTACGCAGATACGCAGTATTTT. Its translation: CASSVGLADYADTQYF.

This chain connects TRBV27 to TRBJ2-1; D tentatively fits TRBD1 or TRBD2 (5 bases each). With 3 bases removed from V and 9 bases from J, the gap between germline ends came to 21 bases. Germline V gene sequence: CDR1 MNHEY, CDR2 SMNVEV (reference sequence). The CDR3 has 16 residues. The CDR3 protein is CASSLSFEGSMGEQFF. The CDR3 bases are TGTGCCAGCAGTTTGTCCTTCGAGGGGTCAATGGGTGAGCAGTTCTTC.